One and the same sample provided the 17 T cell receptor beta chains below, sequenced in a study of cytotoxic CD8 clonotypes in ibrutinib-treated CLL. Profiled with immunoSEQ multiplex PCR; TCRdb holds only in-frame clones, not every one. The sample carries nearly 300,000 clones, 60% to 80% recorded once. Sequences were derived from PBMCs, sampled at disease progression, from a patient treated with ibrutinib. Every receptor here comes from a human donor with chronic lymphocytic leukemia.

The chain employs TRBV9 and TRBJ1-1; D remains ambiguous. V lost 6 bases and J 11 bases, leaving 11 bases between the germline ends. The CDR3 runs 10 residues. CDR1 SGDLS and CDR2 YYNGEE come from the germline V gene. CDR3 coding DNA: TGTGCCAGCAACCCCAGTTGGGCTTTCTTT. It yields the protein CASNPSWAFF.

This chain uses TRBV7-6 with TRBJ2-3; 8 bases agree with TRBD2. CDR3 length: 16 amino acids. Germline-derived CDR1 and CDR2 are SGHVS and FNYEAQ. The V and J ends lost 3 bases and 5 bases, in that order; junction bases with no gene match: 10. CDR3 sequence (DNA): TGTGCCAGCAGCTTGGGCCCGGGGAGCGGGAGAGATACGCAGTATTTT. This encodes CASSLGPGSGRDTQYF.

V is TRBV20-1 and J is TRBJ2-3; D is ambiguous. Germline V lookup: CDR1 DFQATT, CDR2 SNEGSKA (reference sequence). The length of the CDR3 is 10 residues. Trimming took off 6 bases at V and 6 bases at J, with 7 bases between the two ends. CDR3 loop: CSARWDTQYF. CDR3 coding DNA: TGCAGTGCCAGGTGGGATACGCAGTATTTT.

The V gene is TRBV5-1, the J gene TRBJ2-4; 7 bases fit TRBD1. This CDR3 comprises 16 residues. Trimming removed 4 bases from V and 3 bases from J; junction bases left unmatched: 10. Germline CDR1 is SGHRS and CDR2 is YFSETQ. The CDR3 DNA follows: TGCGCCAGCAGCCCTAACAGGGGATATGGCAAAAACATTCAGTACTTC. Translating gives CASSPNRGYGKNIQYF.

CDR3 loop: CASSPLAGIANYGYTF. The CDR3 nucleotides are TGTGCCAGCTCACCACTCGCAGGAATCGCTAACTATGGCTACACCTTC. The chain has TRBV18 and TRBJ1-2; D is unresolved. Germline V gene data show CDR1 as KGHSH and CDR2 as LQKENI. The CDR3 has 16 amino acids. The ends were cut back, 1 base at V and 0 bases at J, with 12 bases in the middle.

This clone was observed a few times. At one end the junction does not follow the germline gene, possibly because of a read error. This chain uses TRBV18 with TRBJ2-2; 7 nucleotides match TRBD2. Germline loops: CDR1 KGHSH, CDR2 LQKENI. CDR3 length equals 14 residues. CDR3 sequence reads: CASSPGPSRGVLFF. In nucleotides, the CDR3 is TGTGCCAGCTCACCGGGACCATCACGGGGGGTGCTGTTTTTT.

The chain has TRBV9 and TRBJ1-2; D is undetermined. CDR1 and CDR2 from the germline V gene are SGDLS and YYNGEE. V was pared by 1 base and J by 3 bases, with 13 bases between. CDR3 length: 15 amino acids. CDR3 region: CASSVPRLEHYGYTF. The CDR3 DNA reads TGTGCCAGCAGCGTACCCCGGCTCGAGCACTATGGCTACACCTTC.

The chain combines TRBV28 with TRBJ1-1; D might be TRBD1 (6 bases). Trimming removed 5 bases at V and 5 bases at J, with 12 bases between. The CDR3 is made up of 13 amino acids. CDR1 and CDR2 (germline): MDHEN, SYDVKM. The CDR3, as DNA: TGTGCCAGCAGTGAACTAAGGGGGACTGAAGCTTTCTTT. It translates to CASSELRGTEAFF.

The J gene is TRBJ2-1, the V gene TRBV5-4, with 13 bases matching TRBD2. Trimming cost V 2 bases and J 9 bases; bases outside gene matches: 5. The CDR3 totals 15 residues. Germline assignment: CDR1 SGHNT and CDR2 YYREEE (reference sequence). Written as DNA, the CDR3 is TGTGCCAGCAGCTTTCCGGGACTAGCGGGAAGTGAGCAGTTCTTC. This translates into CASSFPGLAGSEQFF.

This clone was seen a handful of times. The rearrangement joins TRBV2 to TRBJ2-1; D gene uncertain. Germline V lookup: CDR1 SNHLY, CDR2 FYNNEI. This CDR3 has 12 residues. Trimming shortened V by 7 bases and J by 3 bases, and 7 bases separated the two germline ends. CDR3 in amino acids: CASTRLYNEQFF. The CDR3 DNA reads TGTGCCAGCACTCGACTCTACAATGAGCAGTTCTTC. The complete variable domain, with remaining parts taken from reference TRBV2 and TRBJ2-1, reads EPEVTQTPSHQVTQMGQEVILRCVPISNHLYFYWYRQILGQKVEFLVSFYNNEISEKSEIFDDQFSVERPDGSNFTLKIRSTKLEDSAMYFCASTRLYNEQFFGPGTRLTVL.

V and J are TRBV4-2 and TRBJ2-7; D unresolved. The CDR3 covers 11 residues. Germline V CDR1 and CDR2: LGHNA, YNFKEQ. V was clipped by 3 bases and J by 6 bases, with 6 bases between them. CDR3 DNA: TGTGCCAGCAGCCAGGGAAGCGAGCAGTACTTC. Translating gives CASSQGSEQYF.

The chain employs TRBV15 and TRBJ2-7; the D gene is possibly TRBD1 (6 bases). Germline V gives CDR1 LNHNV, CDR2 YYDKDF (reference sequence). With 0 bases removed from V and 0 bases from J, the gap between germline ends came to 12 bases. The CDR3 is made up of 16 amino acids. CDR3 sequence (DNA): TGTGCCACCAGCAGAGAATGGGTGGACAGCTCCTACGAGCAGTACTTC. This sequence encodes CATSREWVDSSYEQYF.

The chain links TRBV19 to TRBJ2-6; a weak D match, TRBD1 (6 bases). CDR3 length: 19 amino acids. V was pared by 7 bases and J by 4 bases, with 26 bases between. CDR1 is LNHDA, CDR2 SQIVND, per germline (reference sequence). The CDR3 loop is CASILEVPGPGGGANVLTF. DNA for the CDR3: TGTGCCAGTATTCTGGAGGTCCCGGGACCTGGGGGCGGGGCCAACGTCCTGACTTTC.

This rearrangement joins TRBV5-4 to TRBJ2-3; 11 bases line up with TRBD2. J lost 1 base, V lost 2 bases, and 3 bases had no gene match. Germline V gives CDR1 SGHNT, CDR2 YYREEE (reference sequence). The CDR3 loop spans 16 amino acids. For the CDR3, the DNA is TGTGCCAGCAGCTTCGTAGCGGGAGGGGGCACAGATACGCAGTATTTT. It encodes CASSFVAGGGTDTQYF.

V usage is TRBV6-1 and J usage is TRBJ2-1; maybe TRBD1 (6 bases). The CDR3 is 15 amino acids. Trimming took 5 bases from V and 2 from J, leaving 13 bases between them. Looked up from germline, CDR1 is MNHNS and CDR2 is SASEGT. The CDR3 reads CASSSRRGPYNEQFF. The CDR3 bases are TGTGCCAGCAGTTCCCGCAGGGGCCCCTACAATGAGCAGTTCTTC.

A single count supports this clone. The chain has TRBV14 and TRBJ2-1; D possibly corresponds to TRBD2 (6 bases). The CDR3 covers 14 residues. The V and J ends lost 4 bases and 8 bases respectively, with 15 bases between them. Germline-derived CDR1 and CDR2 are SGHDN and FVKESK. This CDR3 is CASSRASARDEQFF. CDR3 DNA sequence: TGTGCCAGCAGCCGGGCTAGCGCCAGGGATGAGCAGTTCTTC.

The V and J genes are TRBV18 and TRBJ2-1; the match to TRBD2 covers 7 bases. Trimming took 0 bases from V and 4 from J; bases not matched to a gene: 3. The CDR3 runs 15 residues. Germline values: CDR1 KGHSH, CDR2 LQKENI. CDR3 bases: TGTGCCAGCTCACCACCTGCTAGCGGATACAATGAGCAGTTCTTC. It codes for CASSPPASGYNEQFF.